The sequence of this T cell receptor beta chain was determined in a study of shared clonotypes between healthy human individuals. Several immunoSEQ plates received, in even portions, the genomic DNA of each subset. Sorted subsets were amplified in replicate PCRs using around 220 ng DNA, 30,000 to 35,000 T cell genomes. The method was immunoSEQ multiplex PCR; TCRdb's version includes in-frame clones alone and lacks a portion of them. The sample lists about 2.3 million clones; more than 80% were seen once. The length of the CDR3 is 16 residues. V trimming: 4 bases; J trimming: 0 bases; junction bases outside the gene matches: 5. Germline loops: CDR1 GTSNPN, CDR2 SVGIG (reference sequence).

This clonotype originated in a man between 18 and 29 years old in good health. Some clones in this sample may be carry-over from other donors' samples. The gene calls are TRBV30 and TRBJ1-4; TRBD1 matches 10 bases. The sequencing sample was made of naive CD4+ T cells from PBMCs. As for subset: CD45RA+ positively selected. Here the CDR3 DNA reads TGTGCCTGGACTCGGACAGGGGGATCAACTAATGAAAAACTGTTTTTT. Protein product: CAWTRTGGSTNEKLFF.